Sequencing of this T cell receptor beta chain was carried out in a study of cytomegalovirus exposure and HLA in healthy donors. Study-wide points: In an earlier analysis, most TCR beta V segments were productive about 87% or about 30% of the time. Donors belonging to an Asian-associated ancestry cluster reportedly showed fewer N-insertions in productive TCRs than the approximately 680-donor mean, according to what a later analysis found. It was reported that the classifier diagnosed cytomegalovirus status with high specificity and sensitivity in both the original and validation cohorts.

A multiplex PCR was run with 60 Vbeta primers and 13 Jbeta primers. Method: immunoSEQ multiplex PCR; TCRdb's copy keeps in-frame clones and lacks some. This repertoire shows 110,000 or so clones, more than 60% found once; its top ten account for 2% to 2.5%. Comments on this clone: Its cognate antigen is unknown.

V lost 0 bases, J lost 0 bases, and 11 bases lay in between. The CDR3 is 16 residues long. Germline V gene sequence: CDR1 KGHSH, CDR2 LQKENI. The chain uses TRBV18 and TRBJ1-2; D uncertain. Specimen: PBMCs. The TCR originated in a young man in good health and CMV-seronegative. CDR3 amino acids: CASSPPGFDTNYGYTF. CDR3 sequence (DNA): TGTGCCAGCTCACCACCAGGTTTCGACACTAACTATGGCTACACCTTC.